Described below is a single T cell receptor (beta chain) sequence and its context. The record originates from a study of blood T cell repertoires in COVID-19. The CDR3 consists of 14 residues. With 3 bases removed from V and 1 base from J, the gap between germline ends came to 9 bases. The germline CDR1 and CDR2 sequences are LGHDT and YNNKEL (reference sequence). Only in-frame clones appear in the TCRdb table, and some are missing; sequencing was by immunoSEQ multiplex PCR. The sample has about 45,000 clones, around 90% seen once. The sequencing input was peripheral blood. The sequence was obtained from a man in his fifties with COVID-19, enrolled during active disease. J is TRBJ2-5 and V is TRBV3-1 (or the pseudogene TRBV3-2); weak D call: TRBD1 (6 bases). CDR3 in DNA: TGTGCCAGCAGCCAGACGACAGGCCAAGAGACCCAGTACTTC. As protein: CASSQTTGQETQYF.